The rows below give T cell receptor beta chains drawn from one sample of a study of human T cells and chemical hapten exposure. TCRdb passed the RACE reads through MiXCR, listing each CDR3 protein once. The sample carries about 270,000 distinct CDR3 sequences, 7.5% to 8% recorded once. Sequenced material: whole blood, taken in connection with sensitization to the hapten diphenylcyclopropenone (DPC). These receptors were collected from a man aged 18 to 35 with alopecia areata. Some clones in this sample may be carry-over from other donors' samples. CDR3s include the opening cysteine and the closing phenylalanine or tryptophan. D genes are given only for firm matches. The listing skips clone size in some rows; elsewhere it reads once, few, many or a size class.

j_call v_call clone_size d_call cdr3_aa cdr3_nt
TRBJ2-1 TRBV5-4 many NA CASSPRARDNEQFF TGTGCCAGCAGCCCCCGTGCCCGGGACAATGAGCAGTTCTTC
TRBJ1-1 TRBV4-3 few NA CASSQDDRNTEAFF TGCGCCAGCAGCCAAGACGACAGAAACACTGAAGCTTTCTTT
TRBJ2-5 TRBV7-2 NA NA CASSPTSQVKTQYF TGTGCCAGCAGCCCCACTAGTCAAGTAAAGACCCAGTACTTC
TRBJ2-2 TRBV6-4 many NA CASSDSGTGELFF TGTGCCAGCAGTGACTCGGGCACCGGGGAGCTGTTTTTT
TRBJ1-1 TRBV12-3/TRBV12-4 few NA CASNRRERRTEAFF TGTGCCAGCAACCGCCGGGAACGCAGGACTGAAGCTTTCTTT
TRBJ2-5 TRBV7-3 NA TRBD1 CASRTGGGEITQETQYF TGTGCCAGCAGGACAGGGGGCGGAGAAATTACCCAAGAGACCCAGTACTTC
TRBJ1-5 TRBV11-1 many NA CASSQDRSNQPQHF TGTGCCAGCAGCCAAGACAGGAGTAATCAGCCCCAGCATTTT
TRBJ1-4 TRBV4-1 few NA CASSPPQGKLFF TGCGCCAGCAGCCCGCCGCAGGGGAAACTGTTTTTT
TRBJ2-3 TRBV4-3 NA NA CASSQELASRTDTQYF TGCGCCAGCAGCCAAGAGTTAGCTAGCCGCACAGATACGCAGTATTTT
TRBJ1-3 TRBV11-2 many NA CASNVLGTIYF TGTGCCAGCAATGTTTTAGGCACCATATATTTT
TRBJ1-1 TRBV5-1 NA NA CASSLDKGVTEAFF TGCGCCAGCAGCTTGGACAAGGGGGTAACTGAAGCTTTCTTT
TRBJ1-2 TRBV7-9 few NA CASSSGQTNYGYTF TGTGCCAGCAGCTCAGGACAGACAAACTATGGCTACACCTTC
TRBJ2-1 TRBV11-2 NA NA CASSLVGGYNEQFF TGTGCCAGCAGCTTAGTGGGAGGCTACAATGAGCAGTTCTTC
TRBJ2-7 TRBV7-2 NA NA CASSLPGLTYEQYF TGTGCCAGCAGCCTTCCGGGACTGACCTACGAGCAGTACTTC
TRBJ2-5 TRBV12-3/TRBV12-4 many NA CASSYGLQETQYF TGTGCCAGCAGTTATGGGCTCCAAGAGACCCAGTACTTC
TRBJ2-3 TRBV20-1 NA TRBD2 CSATSGGRDTQYF TGCAGTGCTACTAGCGGGGGGCGGGATACGCAGTATTTT
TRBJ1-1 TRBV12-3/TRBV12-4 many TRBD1 CASTRTGRDTEAFF TGTGCCAGCACCCGGACAGGGAGAGACACTGAAGCTTTCTTT
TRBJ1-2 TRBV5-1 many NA CASSLSGFGYTF TGCGCCAGCAGCTTGAGCGGGTTCGGCTACACCTTC
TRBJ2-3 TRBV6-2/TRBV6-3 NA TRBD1 CASSFGQDGLRTDTQYF TGTGCCAGCAGTTTCGGACAGGACGGGCTACGCACAGATACGCAGTATTTT
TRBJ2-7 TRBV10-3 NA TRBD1 CAISRDRDEQYF TGTGCCATCAGTCGGGACAGGGACGAGCAGTACTTC
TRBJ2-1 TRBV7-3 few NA CASSEIVRDLPLNEQFF TGTGCCAGCAGCGAAATCGTCCGGGACCTGCCGCTCAATGAGCAGTTCTTC
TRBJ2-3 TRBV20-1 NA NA CSAILAQRKTDTQYF TGCAGTGCTATATTAGCACAACGAAAGACAGATACGCAGTATTTT
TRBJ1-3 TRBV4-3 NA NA CASSQASGAGNTIYF TGCGCCAGCAGCCAAGCCTCAGGGGCTGGAAACACCATATATTTT
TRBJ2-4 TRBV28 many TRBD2 CASSSRSGGTDIQYF TGTGCCAGCAGTTCGAGAAGCGGGGGGACGGACATTCAGTACTTC
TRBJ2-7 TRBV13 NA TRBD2 CASSGTRTEQYF TGTGCCAGCTCTGGGACTAGGACCGAGCAGTACTTC
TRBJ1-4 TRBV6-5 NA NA CTSSRTFSVGEKLFF TGTACCAGCAGCCGGACTTTCTCGGTCGGGGAAAAACTGTTTTTT
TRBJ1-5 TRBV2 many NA CASSEASRANQPQHF TGTGCCAGCAGTGAAGCAAGCAGGGCAAATCAGCCCCAGCATTTT
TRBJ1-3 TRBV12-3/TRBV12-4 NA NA CASSLRDTIYF TGTGCCAGCAGTTTGCGGGACACCATATATTTT
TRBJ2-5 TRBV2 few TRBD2 CASGREAVQETQYF TGTGCCAGCGGACGGGAGGCAGTACAAGAGACCCAGTACTTC
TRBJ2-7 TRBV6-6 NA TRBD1 CASSTKTGVSSYEQYF TGTGCCAGCAGTACAAAGACAGGGGTGAGCTCCTACGAGCAGTACTTC
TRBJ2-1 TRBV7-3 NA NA CASSLNVVGNEQFF TGTGCCAGCAGCTTAAATGTGGTGGGTAATGAGCAGTTCTTC
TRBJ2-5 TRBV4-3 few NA CASSQDWTIGGETQYF TGCGCCAGCAGCCAAGATTGGACGATCGGGGGCGAGACCCAGTACTTC
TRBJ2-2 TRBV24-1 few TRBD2 CATSQTSGEVGELFF TGTGCCACCAGCCAGACTAGCGGGGAAGTCGGGGAGCTGTTTTTT
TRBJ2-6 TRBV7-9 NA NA CASSPLVSWAGANVLTF TGTGCCAGCAGCCCATTGGTGTCGTGGGCTGGGGCCAACGTCCTGACTTTC
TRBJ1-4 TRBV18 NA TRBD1 CASSPRSWDRELKLFF TGTGCCAGCTCACCTAGAAGCTGGGACAGGGAGTTAAAACTGTTTTTT
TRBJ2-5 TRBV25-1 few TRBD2 CASSEYSGEETQYF TGTGCCAGCAGTGAATACAGCGGGGAGGAGACCCAGTACTTC
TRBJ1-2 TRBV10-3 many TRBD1 CAIRPGQENYGYTF TGTGCCATCAGACCGGGACAGGAAAATTATGGCTACACCTTC
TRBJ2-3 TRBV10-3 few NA CAISDRVTDTQYF TGTGCCATCAGTGACCGGGTCACAGATACGCAGTATTTT
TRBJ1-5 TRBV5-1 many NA CASSLEGNSNQPQHF TGCGCCAGCAGCTTGGAGGGGAATAGCAATCAGCCCCAGCATTTT
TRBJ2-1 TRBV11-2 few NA CASSTVEKQFF TGTGCCAGCAGCACGGTTGAGAAGCAGTTCTTC
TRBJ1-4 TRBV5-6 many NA CASSLGPGEKLFF TGTGCCAGCAGCTTAGGACCAGGGGAAAAACTGTTTTTT
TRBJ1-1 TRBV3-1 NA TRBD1 CASSPDRVMNTEAFF TGTGCCAGCAGCCCGGACAGGGTAATGAACACTGAAGCTTTCTTT
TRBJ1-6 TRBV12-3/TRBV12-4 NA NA CASSNGVGAQPPLHF TGTGCCAGCAGTAATGGCGTGGGGGCGCAGCCACCCCTCCACTTT
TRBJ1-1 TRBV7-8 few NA CASSLVAGHNTEAFF TGTGCCAGCAGCTTAGTTGCGGGGCATAACACTGAAGCTTTCTTT
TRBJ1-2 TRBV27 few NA CASSIPGQSSGGYTF TGTGCCAGCAGTATCCCGGGACAAAGCTCGGGTGGCTACACCTTC